The clone carrying this T cell receptor (beta chain) was counted ten times or more. The CDR3 loop spans 15 amino acids. The germline V and J ends were trimmed by 6 bases and 7 bases, with 22 bases remaining between them. CDR1 is SGHAT and CDR2 is FQNNGV in the germline V gene. The data are from a study of T cells in Graves' hyperthyroidism and ophthalmopathy. About the research overall: Peripheral blood collection took place at initial diagnosis, before any treatment.

Amplification of TCR beta CDR3 regions used RNA as the template. HTBI primers were used for first-round RT-PCR of the TCR CDR3. TCRdb fed the multiplex PCR reads into MiXCR, producing one record per CDR3 protein. The sample consists of about 610,000 distinct CDR3 sequences, about 14% of them appearing once. Fresh peripheral blood, 7.5 to 10 ml, was the source of the PBMCs. The rearrangement uses TRBV11-2 and TRBJ2-7; TRBD2 might be the D (7 bases). The sample taken for sequencing was blood. The clonotype originates from a woman between 40 and 50 years old with Graves' ophthalmopathy. In DNA form, the CDR3 reads TGTGCCAGCAGGGGTCGGGGGGCCCAGGCGGAAGAGCAGTACTTC. Protein sequence: CASRGRGAQAEEQYF.